These 24 T cell receptor beta chains came from one sample sequenced in a study of cytomegalovirus exposure and HLA in healthy donors. Primers for the PCR totalled 60 Vbeta and 13 Jbeta. The table came from immunoSEQ multiplex PCR; TCRdb's copy has only in-frame clones and leaves some out. The sample yields some 69,000 clones, around 85% seen once. Material for sequencing was PBMCs. Receptors were obtained from a woman between 25 and 40 years old in good health and CMV-seronegative.

V and J are TRBV7-8 and TRBJ1-5; the D is unclear. This CDR3 is 13 amino acids long. The V end was cut by 2 bases, the J end by 4 bases, with 6 bases between. In germline, CDR1 is SGHVS, CDR2 FQNEAQ. The CDR3 bases are TGTGCCAGCAGCTTATTCGGGAATCAGCCCCAGCATTTT. This sequence encodes CASSLFGNQPQHF.

The chain recombines TRBV19 with TRBJ1-1; 10 positions agree with TRBD1. The germline CDR1 and CDR2 sequences are LNHDA and SQIVND (reference sequence). CDR3 length: 15 residues. J was trimmed by 5 bases and V by 6 bases; bases with no gene match: 9. CDR3 protein: CASRIGDRGQTEAFF. CDR3 DNA: TGTGCCAGTAGAATCGGGGACAGGGGACAGACTGAAGCTTTCTTT.

The chain is built from TRBV7-9 and TRBJ1-1, with a tentative D call TRBD1 (6 bases). Looked up from germline, CDR1 is SEHNR and CDR2 is FQNEAQ (reference sequence). Trimming left V 10 bases short and J 0 bases short, with 27 bases between. The length of the CDR3 is 18 residues. CDR3 sequence: CATTPPTPGHSVNTEAFF. The CDR3, as DNA: TGTGCCACCACCCCGCCCACTCCGGGACACTCAGTGAACACTGAAGCTTTCTTT.

This clone was observed a handful of times. Here the CDR3 reads CASSYQGGTITYEQYF. The CDR3 DNA is TGTGCCAGCAGTTATCAAGGGGGAACCATAACCTACGAGCAGTACTTC. The V and J genes are TRBV28 and TRBJ2-7; D perhaps matches TRBD1 (6 bases). Germline CDR1 and CDR2: MDHEN and SYDVKM. This CDR3 has 16 residues. Trimming took off 4 bases at V and 2 bases at J, with 18 bases between the two ends.

Of note for this clone: Within the sample, other DNA sequences also encode this same CDR3. The rearrangement links TRBV9 to TRBJ1-1; D is undetermined. The ends were cut back, 4 bases at V and 1 base at J, with 11 bases in the middle. The length of the CDR3 is 14 residues. Per the germline V gene, CDR1 is SGDLS and CDR2 is YYNGEE. CDR3 DNA: TGTGCCAGCAGCCCGAGAGGGTCGAACACTGAAGCTTTCTTT. Protein sequence: CASSPRGSNTEAFF. Looking up the rest from reference TRBV9 and TRBJ1-1 gives the full variable domain: DSGVTQTPKHLITATGQRVTLRCSPRSGDLSVYWYQQSLDQGLQFLIQYYNGEERAKGNILERFSAQQFPDLHSELNLSSLELGDSALYFCASSPRGSNTEAFFGQGTRLTVV.

V is TRBV7-9 and J is TRBJ1-2; 9 nucleotides agree with TRBD1. With V trimmed by 5 bases and J by 4 bases, 5 bases remained unmatched. The germline V gene encodes CDR1 SEHNR and CDR2 FQNEAQ (reference sequence). The CDR3 length is 14 residues. The CDR3 loop is CASSTGQGLYGYTF. DNA for the CDR3: TGTGCCAGCAGCACGGGACAGGGACTCTATGGCTACACCTTC. The whole variable domain, filled in from reference TRBV7-9 and TRBJ1-2, reads DTGVSQNPRHKITKRGQNVTFRCDPISEHNRLYWYRQTLGQGPEFLTYFQNEAQLEKSRLLSDRFSAERPKGSFSTLEIQRTEQGDSAMYLCASSTGQGLYGYTFGSGTRLTVV.

This clone has a handful of counts. The chain is built from TRBV9 and TRBJ1-2; 7 nucleotides agree with TRBD1. This CDR3 comprises 16 residues. The V segment lost 0 bases and the J segment 8 bases; nucleotides outside the gene matches: 13. Germline CDR1 and CDR2: SGDLS and YYNGEE. The CDR3 sequence: CASSVDGDREADGYTF. The DNA of the CDR3 is TGTGCCAGCAGCGTAGATGGCGACAGGGAGGCAGACGGCTACACCTTC.

The chain carries TRBV4-1 and TRBJ1-1; D remains ambiguous. The CDR3 totals 14 residues. V was pared by 2 bases and J by 10 bases, with 17 bases between. Germline CDR1 MGHRA, CDR2 YSYEKL. CDR3 nucleotides: TGCGCCAGCAGCCAATCTTGGGGAGTGGTGGGAGCTTTCTTT. This encodes CASSQSWGVVGAFF.

This chain connects TRBV5-1 to TRBJ2-5; 7 bases agree with TRBD1. The CDR3 spans 16 residues. Trimming took 1 base from V and 5 from J; bases not matched to a gene: 11. The germline V gene encodes CDR1 SGHRS and CDR2 YFSETQ. This CDR3 is CASSLNGRGMSETQYF. DNA of the CDR3: TGCGCCAGCAGCTTGAACGGCAGGGGGATGTCTGAGACCCAGTACTTC.

This chain joins TRBV19 and TRBJ1-2; possibly TRBD1 for D (5 bases). In germline, CDR1 is LNHDA, CDR2 SQIVND (reference sequence). This CDR3 contains 15 residues. The V end lost 1 base, the J end lost 2 bases, and 11 bases lay between the germline ends. The CDR3 protein is CASSIGPGSNYGYTF. In DNA, the CDR3 is TGTGCCAGTAGTATAGGACCAGGGTCCAACTATGGCTACACCTTC.

The chain carries TRBV28 and TRBJ2-5, with 7 bases matching TRBD1. Per the germline V gene, CDR1 is MDHEN and CDR2 is SYDVKM. The length of the CDR3 is 15 residues. V gave up 6 bases and J gave up 1 base; unmatched junction bases: 8. The CDR3 DNA follows: TGTGCCAGCAGCAGACCCGGGACAGCCCAAGAGACCCAGTACTTC. Its protein is CASSRPGTAQETQYF.

There are a few counts of this clone. This sequence joins TRBV5-1 and TRBJ2-7; tentative D call: TRBD1 (6 bases). The CDR3 loop spans 14 amino acids. The V end was cut by 4 bases, the J end by 0 bases, with 11 bases between. In germline, CDR1 is SGHRS, CDR2 YFSETQ. The CDR3 loop is CASSADSSSYEQYV. The CDR3 coding sequence is TGCGCCAGCAGCGCGGACAGTTCCTCCTACGAGCAGTACGTC.

The chain carries TRBV2 and TRBJ2-6, with D possibly TRBD2 on 5 matching bases. Trimming took off 3 bases at V and 2 bases at J, with 5 bases between the two ends. This CDR3 region has 14 residues. Germline V gives CDR1 SNHLY, CDR2 FYNNEI. Written as DNA, the CDR3 is TGTGCCAGCAGTGAGCGGGCTGGGGCCAACGTCCTGACTTTC. Translated: CASSERAGANVLTF.

The chain combines TRBV7-8 with TRBJ2-3, with 7 bases matching TRBD2. This CDR3 is 15 amino acids long. V was pared by 6 bases and J by 0 bases, with 6 bases of the junction left unmatched. Germline CDR1 and CDR2: SGHVS and FQNEAQ. CDR3 residues: CASRLLAGSTDTQYF. The DNA of the CDR3 is TGTGCCAGCAGGCTGTTAGCGGGCAGCACAGATACGCAGTATTTT.

V is TRBV9 and J is TRBJ2-5, with 7 bases that match TRBD1. With V trimmed by 3 bases and J by 6 bases, 14 bases remained unmatched. CDR1 is SGDLS and CDR2 is YYNGEE in the germline V gene. This CDR3 region has 16 residues. The chain's CDR3 is CASSAGETGIYQTQYF. The CDR3 coding sequence is TGTGCCAGCAGCGCCGGGGAGACAGGGATCTATCAGACCCAGTACTTC. The variable domain in full, completed from reference TRBV9 and TRBJ2-5, reads DSGVTQTPKHLITATGQRVTLRCSPRSGDLSVYWYQQSLDQGLQFLIQYYNGEERAKGNILERFSAQQFPDLHSELNLSSLELGDSALYFCASSAGETGIYQTQYFGPGTRLLVL.

CDR3 amino acids: CASSLATGTANTGELFF. CDR3 DNA sequence: TGTGCCAGCAGCTTAGCTACCGGGACAGCGAACACCGGGGAGCTGTTTTTT. This chain links TRBV7-2 with TRBJ2-2; 7 positions match TRBD1. The CDR3 sequence is 17 residues long. The junction had 4 bases not matched to a gene; V was cut back by 0 bases and J by 0 bases. Per germline, CDR1 SGHTA and CDR2 FQGNSA.

The V gene is TRBV11-3, the J gene TRBJ2-5; the match to TRBD2 covers 11 bases. CDR3 size: 14 residues. With V trimmed by 6 bases and J by 0 bases, 0 bases remained unmatched. Germline V gene data show CDR1 as SGHNT and CDR2 as YENEEA. CDR3 nucleotide sequence: TGTGCCAGCAGGACTAGCGGGAACCAAGAGACCCAGTACTTC. Translated: CASRTSGNQETQYF.

The CDR3 reads CASSVASGNNYEQYF. CDR3 sequence (DNA): TGTGCCAGCAGCGTAGCTAGCGGCAATAACTACGAGCAGTACTTC. The genes are TRBV9 and TRBJ2-7; TRBD2 agrees at 7 bases. Germline loops: CDR1 SGDLS, CDR2 YYNGEE. V shed 0 bases, J shed 3 bases, and the junction held 6 bases outside the gene matches. The CDR3 runs to 15 residues.

The chain links TRBV18 to TRBJ2-2; 9 nucleotides line up with TRBD1. Germline lookup yields CDR1 KGHSH and CDR2 LQKENI. The V and J ends lost 0 bases and 1 base, in that order; junction bases with no gene match: 3. The CDR3 loop spans 17 amino acids. DNA of the CDR3: TGTGCCAGCTCACCACCTCGACAGGGGGTGAACACCGGGGAGCTGTTTTTT. This gives the protein CASSPPRQGVNTGELFF.

The chain couples TRBV9 to TRBJ1-2; D is possibly TRBD1 (6 bases). Germline CDR1 and CDR2: SGDLS and YYNGEE. The CDR3 sequence is 11 residues long. With 8 bases removed from V and 6 bases from J, the gap between germline ends came to 11 bases. For the CDR3, the DNA is TGTGCCAGTCAGGGGCGGGATGGCTACACCTTC. Its translation: CASQGRDGYTF. The entire variable domain, with the rest obtained from reference TRBV9 and TRBJ1-2, is as follows: DSGVTQTPKHLITATGQRVTLRCSPRSGDLSVYWYQQSLDQGLQFLIQYYNGEERAKGNILERFSAQQFPDLHSELNLSSLELGDSALYFCASQGRDGYTFGSGTRLTVV.

This clone was detected a few times. V gene TRBV6-1 combines with J gene TRBJ2-7; D is unresolved. Germline CDR1 MNHNS, CDR2 SASEGT. There are 13 residues in the CDR3. V was shortened by 6 bases and J by 0 bases, with 9 bases between the two germline ends. CDR3 sequence (DNA): TGTGCCAGCAGCCTGAGGCACTCCTACGAGCAGTACTTC. Its translation: CASSLRHSYEQYF.

CDR3 in amino acids: CASSQEGTGSDTQYF. The CDR3 DNA follows: TGCGCCAGCAGCCAAGAGGGAACAGGTTCAGATACGCAGTATTTT. This chain connects TRBV4-3 to TRBJ2-3; TRBD1 is a possible D gene (5 bases). This CDR3 contains 15 residues. Between the trimmed V and J ends, which lost 0 bases and 4 bases, there was a span of 11 bases. In germline, CDR1 is LGHNA, CDR2 YSLEER.

The chain uses TRBV27 and TRBJ2-7; 7 nucleotides line up with TRBD1. The CDR3 loop spans 15 amino acids. The V gene's germline CDR1 is MNHEY and CDR2 SMNVEV (reference sequence). With V trimmed by 0 bases and J by 2 bases, 4 bases remained unmatched. As DNA, the CDR3 is TGTGCCAGCAGTTTATCCCGGGACAGTCCCTACGAGCAGTACTTC. It translates to CASSLSRDSPYEQYF.

This clone was counted only a few times. This chain uses TRBV30 with TRBJ1-1, with D possibly matching TRBD1 (6 bases). From germline, CDR1 is GTSNPN and CDR2 SVGIG (reference sequence). This CDR3 is built from 12 residues. V was trimmed by 4 bases and J by 4 bases, leaving 10 bases between them. The CDR3 region is CAWTGQSTEAFF. For the CDR3, the DNA is TGTGCCTGGACAGGACAGAGCACTGAAGCTTTCTTT.